The sequence of this T cell receptor (beta chain) was determined in a study of blood T cell repertoires in COVID-19. About the research overall: Acute and convalescent COVID-19 samples came from the United States, Italy and Spain. T cells, B-cell-depleted T cells, or PBMCs supplied cDNA or gDNA.

This table comes from immunoSEQ multiplex PCR, and its TCRdb copy is limited to in-frame clones, with some not included. The sample contains over 150,000 clones, 70% to 90% of which appear only once. The specimen sequenced was peripheral blood. The TCR originated in a woman of 80 years or more with COVID-19, enrolled during active disease.

CDR3: CASSQDPRGEQYF. In nucleotides, the CDR3 is TGTGCCAGCAGCCAAGATCCGCGGGGGGAGCAGTACTTC. The chain has TRBV3-1 (or the pseudogene TRBV3-2) and TRBJ2-7, with 7 nucleotides matching TRBD2. The length of the CDR3 is 13 residues. CDR1 and CDR2 from the germline V gene are LGHDT and YNNKEL (reference sequence). Trimming cost V 0 bases and J 7 bases; bases outside gene matches: 3.